Following are 6 T cell receptor beta chains from one sample sequenced in a study of cytomegalovirus exposure and HLA in healthy donors. PCR employed 60 Vbeta and 13 Jbeta primers. Clones were read by immunoSEQ multiplex PCR, and TCRdb kept only the in-frame ones, dropping some. The top ten hold around 2.3% of the sample, which has some 85,000 clones, roughly 84% seen once. The sample was PBMCs. All receptors come from a man in his late teens or twenties in good health and CMV-seronegative.

On this clone: An end of the junction does not agree with germline; a read error may underlie this. The V call is TRBV7-9, the J call TRBJ1-1; D might be TRBD1 (5 bases). The CDR3 has 15 residues. Germline CDR1 SEHNR, CDR2 FQNEAQ (reference sequence). CDR3 protein: CASGLAGNMNTEAFF. CDR3 bases: TGTGCCAGCGGCTTGGCAGGGAATATGAACACTGAAGCTTTCTTT. Full variable domain (rest looked up from reference TRBV7-9 and TRBJ1-1): DTGVSQNPRHKITKRGQNVTFRCDPISEHNRLYWYRQTLGQGPEFLTYFQNEAQLEKSRLLSDRFSAERPKGSFSTLEIQRTEQGDSAMYLCASGLAGNMNTEAFFGQGTRLTVV.

The chain uses TRBV29-1 and TRBJ2-1; 7 bases are shared with TRBD1. The CDR3 runs to 13 residues. Germline V gene sequence: CDR1 SQVTM, CDR2 ANQGSEA. With 7 bases clipped from V and 9 bases from J, the junction kept 12 bases outside the gene matches. The CDR3 loop is CSARGTVGPEQFF. The CDR3 nucleotides are TGCAGCGCAAGAGGGACAGTCGGGCCTGAGCAGTTCTTC.

CDR3 loop: CASTIEDRGRGEQFF. CDR3 bases: TGTGCCAGCACCATTGAAGACAGGGGGCGCGGTGAGCAGTTCTTC. This sequence joins TRBV5-6 and TRBJ2-1, with 10 bases identical to TRBD1. The CDR3 runs 15 residues. Germline assignment: CDR1 SGHDT and CDR2 YYEEEE. Trimming removed 6 bases from V and 9 bases from J; junction bases left unmatched: 12.

The J gene is TRBJ1-5, the V gene TRBV5-8; 7 bases fit TRBD1. V shed 5 bases, J shed 2 bases, and the junction held 10 bases outside the gene matches. The CDR3 spans 16 residues. The germline V gene has CDR1 SGHTS and CDR2 YDEGEE. The CDR3 region has the DNA TGTGCCAGCAGGAGGCGGGACAGTGGGGGCAATCAGCCCCAGCATTTT. Encoded protein: CASRRRDSGGNQPQHF.

The V gene is TRBV29-1, the J gene TRBJ2-5; 9 bases fit TRBD2. The trim removed 6 bases at V and 2 bases at J, leaving 1 base unmatched. From germline, CDR1 is SQVTM and CDR2 ANQGSEA. The CDR3 is 12 residues long. DNA for the CDR3: TGCAGCGTCCTAGCGGGACAAGAGACCCAGTACTTC. Translated, it gives CSVLAGQETQYF. The whole variable domain, remainder taken from reference TRBV29-1 and TRBJ2-5, is SAVISQKPSRDICQRGTSLTIQCQVDSQVTMMFWYRQQPGQSLTLIATANQGSEATYESGFVIDKFPISRPNLTFSTLTVSNMSPEDSSIYLCSVLAGQETQYFGPGTRLLVL.

This chain joins TRBV4-3 and TRBJ2-7; 7 nucleotides align to TRBD2. This CDR3 comprises 17 residues. Germline V gene lookup returns CDR1 LGHNA and CDR2 YSLEER. The V segment lost 0 bases and the J segment 6 bases; nucleotides outside the gene matches: 14. CDR3 protein: CASSQERLARGLSEQYF. The CDR3 nucleotides are TGCGCCAGCAGCCAAGAGCGACTAGCCCGAGGATTGTCCGAGCAGTACTTC.